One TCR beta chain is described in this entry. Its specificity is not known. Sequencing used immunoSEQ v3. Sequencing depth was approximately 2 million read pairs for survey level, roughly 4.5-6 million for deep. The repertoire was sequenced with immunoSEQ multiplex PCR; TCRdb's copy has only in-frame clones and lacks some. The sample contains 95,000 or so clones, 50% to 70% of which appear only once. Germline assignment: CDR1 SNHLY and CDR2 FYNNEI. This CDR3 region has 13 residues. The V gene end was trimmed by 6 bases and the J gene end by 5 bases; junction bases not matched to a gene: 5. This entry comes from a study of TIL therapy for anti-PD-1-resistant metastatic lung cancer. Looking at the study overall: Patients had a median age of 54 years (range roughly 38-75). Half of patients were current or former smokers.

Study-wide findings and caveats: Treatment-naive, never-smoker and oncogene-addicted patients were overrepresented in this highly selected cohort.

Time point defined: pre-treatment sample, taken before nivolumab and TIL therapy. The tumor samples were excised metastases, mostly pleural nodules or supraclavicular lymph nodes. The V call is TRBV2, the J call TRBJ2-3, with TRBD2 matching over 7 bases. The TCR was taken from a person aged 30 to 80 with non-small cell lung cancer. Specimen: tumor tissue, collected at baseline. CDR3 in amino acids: CASRSGVGDTQYF. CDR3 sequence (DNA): TGTGCCAGCAGGAGCGGGGTGGGAGATACGCAGTATTTT.